The 21 T cell receptor beta chains below come from one sample, sequenced in a study of T cells in Graves' hyperthyroidism and ophthalmopathy. RNA transcripts provided the source from which TCR beta CDR3 regions were amplified. A first-round RT-PCR of the TCR CDR3 used the HTBI primer set. A single record per CDR3 protein comes from TCRdb applying MiXCR to the multiplex PCR reads. The sample has more than 550,000 distinct CDR3 sequences, under 20% seen once. The specimen sequenced was blood. The receptors were gathered from a woman aged 45-59 years with Graves' hyperthyroidism that later progressed to Graves' ophthalmopathy.

This clonotype came up many times. The chain carries TRBV30 and TRBJ1-5, with D hard to call. Trimming removed 2 bases at V and 0 bases at J, with 8 bases between. Germline values: CDR1 GTSNPN, CDR2 SVGIG (reference sequence). The CDR3 has 14 residues. CDR3 sequence reads: CAWSRVNSNQPQHF. The DNA for the CDR3 is TGTGCCTGGAGTAGGGTAAATAGCAATCAGCCCCAGCATTTT.

The J gene is TRBJ1-4, the V gene TRBV3-1; D remains unclear. The CDR3 loop spans 15 amino acids. CDR1 LGHDT and CDR2 YNNKEL come from the germline V gene (reference sequence). V lost 2 bases and J 0 bases, leaving 7 bases between the germline ends. The DNA for the CDR3 is TGTGCCAGCAGCCAATGGTCCCCAACTAATGAAAAACTGTTTTTT. It codes for CASSQWSPTNEKLFF.

This clonotype was picked up one time. CDR3 region: CASSQMDRATLTGTEAFF. The CDR3 nucleotides are TGCGCCAGCAGCCAAATGGACCGGGCGACCCTCACCGGCACTGAAGCTTTCTTT. This chain joins TRBV4-1 and TRBJ1-1; the D is unclear. Germline V lookup: CDR1 MGHRA, CDR2 YSYEKL. This CDR3 region has 18 residues. Between the trimmed V and J ends, which lost 2 bases and 4 bases, there was a span of 23 bases.

The chain combines TRBV20-1 with TRBJ1-1; maybe TRBD1 (6 bases). The germline CDR1 and CDR2 sequences are DFQATT and SNEGSKA (reference sequence). Trimming stripped 3 bases from V and 8 bases from J, with 22 bases between. The CDR3 runs 15 residues. For the CDR3, the DNA is TGCAGTGCTAGTACGTCCGGGGGCCCCCTAACCGAAGCTTTCTTT. The encoded protein is CSASTSGGPLTEAFF.

Ten or more counts support this clonotype. The chain couples TRBV12-3 or TRBV12-4 to TRBJ2-2, with 8 bases aligning to TRBD1. V lost 6 bases, J lost 7 bases, and 7 bases stayed unmatched. The CDR3 has 14 residues. CDR3 residues: CASSLTGVDGELFF. In nucleotides, the CDR3 is TGTGCCAGCAGCCTGACAGGGGTTGACGGGGAGCTGTTTTTT.

This clonotype has just a few counts. The rearrangement uses TRBV5-1 and TRBJ1-1; D remains ambiguous. The germline CDR1 and CDR2 sequences are SGHRS and YFSETQ. The CDR3 covers 14 residues. V dropped 4 bases and J dropped 1 base, with 11 bases sitting between them. The CDR3 nucleotides read TGCGCCAGCAGCCAGCGCCCCGAGAACACTGAAGCTTTCTTT. Translation: CASSQRPENTEAFF.

The V gene is TRBV4-1, the J gene TRBJ1-1; D not resolved. Germline V gives CDR1 MGHRA, CDR2 YSYEKL. CDR3 size: 15 residues. V was trimmed by 0 bases and J by 1 base, leaving 9 bases between them. This CDR3 is CASSQENTANTEAFF. The DNA for the CDR3 is TGCGCCAGCAGCCAAGAGAATACAGCGAACACTGAAGCTTTCTTT.

The table lists this clonotype with a few counts. The chain links TRBV27 to TRBJ1-6, with a possible D match to TRBD1 (6 bases). Germline V gene data show CDR1 as MNHEY and CDR2 as SMNVEV (reference sequence). This CDR3 has 15 residues. The V gene lost 0 bases and the J gene lost 10 bases, with 13 bases spanning the gap. In DNA, the CDR3 is TGTGCCAGCAGTTTATCGGGCCGGGGGCGGTCACCCCTCCACTTT. Protein product: CASSLSGRGRSPLHF.

This clonotype was seen at least ten times. An end of the junction differs from the germline gene, which may be a read error. CDR3 nucleotides: TGTGCCAGCGGTGATGGACTAGCGGAACTCATTAGCCTGACTTTC. Amino acid sequence: CASGDGLAELISLTF. This rearrangement joins TRBV2 to TRBJ2-6, with 10 positions matching TRBD2. The CDR3 has 15 amino acids. Germline CDR1 is SNHLY and CDR2 is FYNNEI.

This clonotype was picked up a small number of times. J is TRBJ2-7 and V is TRBV10-3; no reliable D call. The germline CDR1 and CDR2 sequences are ENHRY and SYGVKD. The ends were cut back, 5 bases at V and 0 bases at J, with 8 bases in the middle. The CDR3 is 13 amino acids. CDR3 region: CAISRLNSYEQYF. DNA for the CDR3: TGTGCCATCAGTAGACTTAACTCCTACGAGCAGTACTTC.

This clonotype was picked up a small number of times. The chain's CDR3 is CASSLWTDNEQFF. CDR3 in DNA: TGTGCCAGCAGTCTGTGGACAGACAATGAGCAGTTCTTC. The rearrangement joins TRBV6-1 to TRBJ2-1, with a possible D match to TRBD1 (6 bases). CDR1 is MNHNS and CDR2 is SASEGT in the germline V gene. This CDR3 is 13 amino acids long. With 5 bases removed from V and 5 bases from J, the gap between germline ends came to 10 bases.

This clonotype was picked up a small number of times. The chain recombines TRBV6-4 with TRBJ2-1; TRBD2 aligns across 13 bases. Trimming took 2 bases from V and 6 from J; bases not matched to a gene: 1. Per germline, CDR1 MRHNA and CDR2 SNTAGT. There are 15 residues in the CDR3. The CDR3 region has the DNA TGTGCCAGCAGTGACACTAGCGGGGGGGCCAATGAGCAGTTCTTC. It is translated as CASSDTSGGANEQFF.

At least ten counts were recorded for this clonotype. The rearrangement uses TRBV6-1 and TRBJ1-1, with D possibly being TRBD1 (6 bases). V lost 6 bases to trimming and J lost 1 base, with 12 bases between them. CDR3 length equals 14 residues. Per the germline V gene, CDR1 is MNHNS and CDR2 is SASEGT. The CDR3 DNA reads TGTGCCAGCAGAAACAGGGAAGCGAACACTGAAGCTTTCTTT. Its translation: CASRNREANTEAFF.

This clonotype appeared many times. The CDR3 DNA reads TGTGCCACCAGTAGCTTACTCAGACAGGGCAATCAGCCCCAGCATTTT. Translated: CATSSLLRQGNQPQHF. The chain has TRBV15 and TRBJ1-5; a possible D gene is TRBD1 (6 bases). CDR1 and CDR2 (germline): LNHNV, YYDKDF (reference sequence). The CDR3 totals 16 residues. Deletions cut 6 bases from V and 2 bases from J, with 17 bases between.

This clonotype appeared many times. The chain uses TRBV5-1 and TRBJ1-4; D uncertain. The germline CDR1 and CDR2 sequences are SGHRS and YFSETQ. V dropped 0 bases and J dropped 7 bases, with 7 bases sitting between them. This CDR3 comprises 13 residues. The CDR3, as DNA: TGCGCCAGCAGCTTGGCCTTGGGTGAAAAACTGTTTTTT. Amino acids: CASSLALGEKLFF.

The CDR3 nucleotides read TGTGCCAGTACCTCTGACGGACGGGAAAATCAGCCCCAGCATTTT. It encodes CASTSDGRENQPQHF. The chain uses TRBV19 and TRBJ1-5; D is unresolved. The germline CDR1 and CDR2 sequences are LNHDA and SQIVND (reference sequence). Trimming took off 7 bases at V and 4 bases at J, with 17 bases between the two ends. The CDR3 length is 15 residues.

This clonotype was seen many times. The chain uses TRBV28 and TRBJ2-5; D is tentatively TRBD1 or TRBD2 (6 bases each). CDR1 and CDR2 (germline): MDHEN, SYDVKM. The length of the CDR3 is 14 residues. The V end lost 3 bases, the J end lost 5 bases, and 13 bases lay between the germline ends. CDR3 coding DNA: TGTGCCAGCAGTTTTGAGGGGGGTTTGGAGACCCAGTACTTC. It is translated as CASSFEGGLETQYF.

This clonotype has a handful of counts. The chain has TRBV7-9 and TRBJ1-3; perhaps TRBD1 as D (5 bases). The length of the CDR3 is 17 residues. Germline CDR1 SEHNR, CDR2 FQNEAQ (reference sequence). Between the trimmed V and J ends, which lost 6 bases and 4 bases, there was a span of 22 bases. CDR3 sequence: CASSVSSGRNRGNTIYF. For the CDR3, the DNA is TGTGCCAGCAGTGTGAGCTCCGGCCGTAACAGGGGAAACACCATATATTTT.

At least ten counts were recorded for this clonotype. V gene TRBV2 combines with J gene TRBJ2-3; 8 bases align to TRBD2. Germline lookup yields CDR1 SNHLY and CDR2 FYNNEI. The CDR3 loop spans 13 amino acids. V was pared by 9 bases and J by 3 bases, with 5 bases of the junction left unmatched. CDR3 DNA: TGTGCCAGTAGCGGGGAGGGAACAGATACGCAGTATTTT. Protein product: CASSGEGTDTQYF.

A word on this clonotype: Lacking the conserved final phenylalanine or tryptophan, this CDR3 likely reflects a read error. CDR3 nucleotide sequence: TGTGCCAGCAGTTACCCCAGGGGGACGATCTCCTACAATGAGCAGTTCTCC. Protein: CASSYPRGTISYNEQFS. This chain uses TRBV6-9 with TRBJ2-1; 7 nucleotides agree with TRBD1. Germline lookup yields CDR1 MNHGY and CDR2 SVAAGI. This CDR3 is built from 17 residues. V lost 3 bases and J lost 0; bases outside the gene matches: 8.

V usage is TRBV7-2 and J usage is TRBJ2-6, with no clear D. The V gene's germline CDR1 is SGHTA and CDR2 FQGNSA. The CDR3 is 16 residues long. V was cut by 5 bases and J by 0 bases, with 11 bases left in between. The CDR3 nucleotides read TGTGCCAGCAGCCCCGGACGGATCTCTGGGGCCAACGTCCTGACTTTC. Protein: CASSPGRISGANVLTF.